This entry describes one T cell receptor beta chain. The data originate from a study of T cell changes during pregnancy in multiple sclerosis. Generated by immunoSEQ multiplex PCR, the TCRdb table keeps only in-frame clones and is missing some. The sample holds around 63,000 clones; approximately 92% are singletons and the top ten take approximately 2.8%. V lost 2 bases and J lost 5, with 13 bases in between. The CDR3 has 15 amino acids. CDR1 is SGDLS and CDR2 is YYNGEE in the germline V gene. The chain combines TRBV9 with TRBJ2-2, with a weak D call TRBD1 (6 bases). Here the sequenced sample was CD8+ T cells from peripheral blood mononuclear cells, taken in the third trimester of pregnancy. This clonotype was sampled from a female donor in good health, enrolled as a control in a pregnancy study. CDR3 in amino acids: CASSVVQGTTGELFF. The CDR3 DNA reads TGTGCCAGCAGCGTGGTTCAGGGGACAACCGGGGAGCTGTTTTTT.